The 21 T cell receptor beta chains below come from one sample, sequenced in a study of regulatory T cells in long-lasting Graves disease. Combining iRepertoire HTBI primers with Arm-PCR of CDR3 regions, the authors built TCR beta libraries. TCRdb re-called the multiplex PCR reads through MiXCR, storing one row per CDR3 protein. The sample yields more than 400,000 distinct CDR3 sequences, roughly 16% seen once. The time point: newly diagnosed GD, antithyroid drugs for less than 3 months. The TCR library was prepared using RNA isolated from PBMCs. The sample also formed part of further work on T cells in Graves' hyperthyroidism and ophthalmopathy.

Specimen: peripheral blood mononuclear cells (PBMCs), collected at new diagnosis, from a patient treated with antithyroid drugs. These receptors were taken from a middle-aged man with Graves disease.

This clonotype has more than one count but fewer than ten. CDR3 sequence reads: CAWSVTGSRSTGELFF. The CDR3 DNA follows: TGTGCCTGGAGTGTTACCGGGTCAAGAAGTACCGGGGAGCTGTTTTTT. The V call is TRBV30, the J call TRBJ2-2; D remains unclear. CDR3 length: 16 residues. The ends were cut back, 0 bases at V and 5 bases at J, with 16 bases in the middle. Per the germline V gene, CDR1 is GTSNPN and CDR2 is SVGIG (reference sequence).

This clonotype has just a few counts. The chain has TRBV3-1 and TRBJ1-1; 7 bases agree with TRBD1. The CDR3 has 14 amino acids. CDR1 and CDR2 (germline): LGHDT, YNNKEL (reference sequence). Trimming removed 5 bases from V and 3 bases from J; junction bases left unmatched: 6. The CDR3, as DNA: TGTGCCAGCAGCTATGGACAGGTAGACACTGAAGCTTTCTTT. Encoded protein: CASSYGQVDTEAFF.

Turning to this clonotype: This CDR3 is missing its conserved last phenylalanine or tryptophan, likely due to a read error. The chain has TRBV6-2 or TRBV6-3 and TRBJ2-5, with 10 bases that match TRBD1. The V gene's germline CDR1 is MNHEY and CDR2 SVGEGT. The V and J ends lost 5 bases and 1 base, in that order; junction bases with no gene match: 1. The CDR3 is 14 residues long. CDR3 nucleotides: TGTGCCAGCAGTGGACAGGGGGGCCAAGAGACCCAGTACCTC. Protein sequence: CASSGQGGQETQYL.

This clonotype was seen many times. The V gene is TRBV19, the J gene TRBJ2-1, with TRBD2 as a possible D gene (6 bases). The CDR3 has 18 residues. Germline V lookup: CDR1 LNHDA, CDR2 SQIVND (reference sequence). The germline V and J ends were trimmed by 4 bases and 4 bases, with 23 bases remaining between them. In nucleotides, the CDR3 is TGTGCCAGTAGTACAAACCAAGGAGGGGTTCGGAAATACAATGAGCAGTTCTTC. Its protein product is CASSTNQGGVRKYNEQFF.

The chain combines TRBV14 with TRBJ2-7, with D unresolved. The CDR3 totals 14 residues. Trimming pared 5 bases from V and 0 bases from J, leaving 11 bases between. Germline-derived CDR1 and CDR2 are SGHDN and FVKESK. CDR3 sequence reads: CASSSGGSSYEQYF. In DNA form, the CDR3 reads TGTGCCAGCAGCTCCGGCGGAAGCTCCTACGAGCAGTACTTC.

This clonotype was seen many times. The V call is TRBV29-1, the J call TRBJ2-1, with 8 bases matching TRBD1. V was pared by 4 bases and J by 5 bases, with 10 bases of the junction left unmatched. The CDR3 sequence is 15 residues long. Germline CDR1 and CDR2: SQVTM and ANQGSEA. CDR3 in DNA: TGCAGCGTTGTTGGCGGGCAGGGGGCGAACAATGAGCAGTTCTTC. Amino acid sequence: CSVVGGQGANNEQFF.

The gene calls are TRBV2 and TRBJ2-7; D assignment may be TRBD1 or TRBD2 (6 bases each). CDR3 length: 16 residues. V was clipped by 1 base and J by 2 bases, with 15 bases between them. Germline V gives CDR1 SNHLY, CDR2 FYNNEI. The CDR3: CASSEGLGGTAYEQYF. The CDR3 nucleotides are TGTGCCAGCAGTGAAGGCTTAGGGGGGACCGCCTACGAGCAGTACTTC.

The chain recombines TRBV19 with TRBJ2-3; a weak D match, TRBD2 (5 bases). CDR3 size: 13 residues. CDR1 LNHDA and CDR2 SQIVND come from the germline V gene (reference sequence). V was clipped by 3 bases and J by 1 base, with 5 bases between them. The CDR3 coding sequence is TGTGCCAGTAGTATCGGGGGCACAGATACGCAGTATTTT. Translating it yields CASSIGGTDTQYF.

In its sample, this clonotype was seen many times. This sequence joins TRBV2 and TRBJ2-2; D unresolved. The germline V gene has CDR1 SNHLY and CDR2 FYNNEI. V gave up 2 bases and J gave up 1 base, with 8 bases separating them. The CDR3 totals 15 residues. The CDR3 loop reads CASSEMAGNTGELFF. The CDR3 coding sequence is TGTGCCAGCAGTGAAATGGCAGGGAACACCGGGGAGCTGTTTTTT.

This rearrangement joins TRBV12-3 or TRBV12-4 to TRBJ2-7; weak D call: TRBD2 (5 bases). Trimming cost V 6 bases and J 4 bases, with 16 bases left between them. The CDR3 totals 14 residues. The CDR3 loop reads CASSPSPSRYEQYF. Written as DNA, the CDR3 is TGTGCCAGCAGCCCCAGTCCTAGCAGATACGAGCAGTACTTC.

The chain uses TRBV15 and TRBJ2-7; D might be TRBD1 (5 bases). Germline lookup yields CDR1 LNHNV and CDR2 YYDKDF (reference sequence). The CDR3 is 16 amino acids. The V end was cut by 1 base, the J end by 3 bases, with 16 bases between. The CDR3 loop is CATSRGNQGFDYEQYF. The CDR3 nucleotides are TGTGCCACCAGCAGAGGAAATCAGGGTTTCGACTACGAGCAGTACTTC.

This clonotype was counted ten times or more. The chain carries TRBV27 and TRBJ2-7; D gene uncertain. Germline V CDR1 and CDR2: MNHEY, SMNVEV (reference sequence). CDR3 length: 14 amino acids. The V and J ends lost 6 bases and 0 bases respectively, with 12 bases between them. DNA of the CDR3: TGTGCCAGCAGCCGACACCTGAGCTCCTACGAGCAGTACTTC. It codes for CASSRHLSSYEQYF.

This clonotype has just a few counts. This chain links TRBV24-1 with TRBJ2-3; D possibly corresponds to TRBD2 (5 bases). The CDR3 consists of 16 residues. Trimming stripped 2 bases from V and 1 base from J, with 12 bases between. Per germline, CDR1 KGHDR and CDR2 SFDVKD. The DNA for the CDR3 is TGTGCCACCAGTGATTCGAGGGAGTGGGGCACAGATACGCAGTATTTT. Translated: CATSDSREWGTDTQYF.

This clonotype was seen many times. The CDR3 DNA reads as TGTGCCAGCAGTTACCGCCTAGGTGGGGGTGCGGAGACCCAGTACTTC. Amino acid sequence: CASSYRLGGGAETQYF. The chain combines TRBV27 with TRBJ2-5; D assignment may be TRBD1 or TRBD2 (5 bases each). The CDR3 sequence is 16 residues long. Trimming took off 4 bases at V and 5 bases at J, with 20 bases between the two ends. Germline-derived CDR1 and CDR2 are MNHEY and SMNVEV (reference sequence).

This clonotype came up many times. The chain combines TRBV20-1 with TRBJ2-1, with 10 bases that match TRBD1. The germline V gene has CDR1 DFQATT and CDR2 SNEGSKA (reference sequence). This CDR3 spans 16 amino acids. J gave up 2 bases and V 3 bases, and 7 bases lay outside the gene matches. CDR3 sequence reads: CSARNPGQGTYNEQFF. DNA for the CDR3: TGCAGTGCTAGGAATCCGGGACAGGGGACCTACAATGAGCAGTTCTTC.

Regarding this clonotype: The CDR3 carries no conserved terminal phenylalanine or tryptophan, so it likely arises from a read error. This chain joins TRBV20-1 and TRBJ2-7; D unresolved. Germline lookup yields CDR1 DFQATT and CDR2 SNEGSKA (reference sequence). The V end lost 5 bases, the J end lost 3 bases, and 5 bases lay between the germline ends. The CDR3 spans 10 residues. CDR3 DNA: TGCAGTGCTCAGGACTACGAGCAGTACCTC. Its protein product is CSAQDYEQYL.

This clonotype was seen repeatedly, ten times or more. The chain combines TRBV5-1 with TRBJ1-1; D unresolved. The CDR3 runs to 13 residues. CDR1 is SGHRS and CDR2 is YFSETQ in the germline V gene. Trimming left V 2 bases short and J 3 bases short, with 8 bases between. As DNA, the CDR3 is TGCGCCAGCAGCTTTTATTCCCACACTGAAGCTTTCTTT. This gives the protein CASSFYSHTEAFF.

About this clonotype itself: A far larger clone differs by one base, so this is likely a read error. The J gene is TRBJ2-1, the V gene TRBV2; D is unclear. V shed 7 bases and J shed 10 bases, with 20 bases lying between them. This CDR3 has 14 residues. Germline CDR1 reads SNHLY; CDR2 reads FYNNEI. The CDR3 DNA reads TGTGCCAGCATACGGCAATCGCCCTTCGACGAGCAGTTCTTC. The encoded protein is CASIRQSPFDEQFF.

This clonotype was counted many times. This chain links TRBV3-1 with TRBJ2-1; 12 nucleotides line up with TRBD1. The J segment lost 8 bases and the V segment lost 5 bases, leaving 7 bases of the junction unmatched. There are 15 residues in the CDR3. Per germline, CDR1 LGHDT and CDR2 YNNKEL (reference sequence). CDR3 DNA sequence: TGTGCCAGCAGCTCCGGGACAGGGGGCTTGGATGAGCAGTTCTTC. Protein sequence: CASSSGTGGLDEQFF.

This clonotype was recorded a few times. This may be a read error: a much more frequent sequence differs by one nucleotide. The J gene is TRBJ1-1, the V gene TRBV20-1; D is unclear. This CDR3 spans 13 amino acids. The germline V gene encodes CDR1 DFQATT and CDR2 SNEGSKA (reference sequence). This CDR3 is CRLEDRTNTEAFF. The CDR3 DNA follows: TGCAGACTCGAAGACCGGACGAACACTGAAGCTTTCTTT.

In its sample, this clonotype was seen many times. The V and J genes are TRBV28 and TRBJ1-5, with D maybe TRBD1 (6 bases). The CDR3 is 16 amino acids. Trimming pared 7 bases from V and 7 bases from J, leaving 23 bases between. Germline V gene sequence: CDR1 MDHEN, CDR2 SYDVKM. The CDR3 region is CASIPRGTGSGQPQHF. The DNA of the CDR3 is TGTGCCAGCATCCCCAGGGGAACAGGGTCGGGGCAGCCCCAGCATTTT. The variable domain in full, with the rest retrieved from reference TRBV28 and TRBJ1-5, is DVKVTQSSRYLVKRTGEKVFLECVQDMDHENMFWYRQDPGLGLRLIYFSYDVKMKEKGDIPEGYSVSREKKERFSLILESASTNQTSMYLCASIPRGTGSGQPQHFGDGTRLSIL.